One sample yielded the 10 T cell receptor beta chains listed below, sequenced in a study of control samples from healthy donors and cancer patients. TCRdb's copy holds only in-frame clones and misses some; the assay was immunoSEQ multiplex PCR. Of about 150,000 clones listed, more than 85% are singletons. The sequenced material came from blood. The source is a man aged 50 or older in good health.

The rearrangement uses TRBV10-1 and TRBJ2-5; the D is unclear. Between the trimmed V and J ends, which lost 10 bases and 4 bases, there was a span of 13 bases. From germline, CDR1 is WNHNN and CDR2 SYGVQD (reference sequence). The CDR3 spans 12 residues. The CDR3 here is CAIKGIAETQYF. DNA for the CDR3: TGCGCCATCAAGGGAATCGCAGAGACCCAGTACTTC.

The chain has TRBV2 and TRBJ1-1; 7 nucleotides agree with TRBD1. V shed 2 bases and J 6 bases; nucleotides not matched to a gene: 6. From germline, CDR1 is SNHLY and CDR2 FYNNEI. The CDR3 spans 14 residues. CDR3: CASSETSRGAEAFF. The CDR3 bases are TGTGCCAGCAGTGAAACCTCCAGGGGGGCTGAAGCTTTCTTT.

The rearrangement links TRBV5-4 to TRBJ2-7, with TRBD1 identical over 11 bases. The CDR3 has 16 residues. V lost 1 base to trimming and J lost 6 bases; unmatched junction nucleotides: 9. Germline CDR1 SGHNT, CDR2 YYREEE (reference sequence). CDR3 bases: TGTGCCAGCAGCTTGTCTTACGGGACAGGGGGTGCCGAGCAGTACTTC. This encodes CASSLSYGTGGAEQYF.

V and J are TRBV5-1 and TRBJ2-1; D remains unclear. The CDR3 spans 14 residues. The V end was cut by 4 bases, the J end by 5 bases, with 13 bases between. Germline CDR1 is SGHRS and CDR2 is YFSETQ. CDR3 in DNA: TGCGCCAGCAGCCACTCGCTCCTCGACAATGAGCAGTTCTTC. Its translation: CASSHSLLDNEQFF.

The chain combines TRBV18 with TRBJ2-3; TRBD1 is a possible D gene (5 bases). With 4 bases removed from V and 2 bases from J, the gap between germline ends came to 13 bases. CDR1 and CDR2 (germline): KGHSH, LQKENI. This CDR3 spans 15 amino acids. CDR3: CASSLQGVHTDTQYF. CDR3 bases: TGTGCCAGCTCACTTCAGGGTGTCCACACAGATACGCAGTATTTT.

The V call is TRBV5-1, the J call TRBJ2-1; the match to TRBD1 covers 10 bases. V gave up 4 bases and J gave up 2 bases; unmatched junction bases: 6. This CDR3 has 16 amino acids. Germline CDR1 reads SGHRS; CDR2 reads YFSETQ. CDR3 sequence: CASSDGQGGTYNEQFF. CDR3 DNA sequence: TGCGCCAGCAGCGACGGACAGGGGGGTACCTACAATGAGCAGTTCTTC.

The chain links TRBV5-1 to TRBJ2-7, with 11 bases aligning to TRBD1. V shed 1 base, J shed 5 bases, and the junction held 2 bases outside the gene matches. The V gene's germline CDR1 is SGHRS and CDR2 YFSETQ. CDR3 length: 14 amino acids. The CDR3 loop reads CASSLLDRGHEQYF. The CDR3 region has the DNA TGCGCCAGCAGCTTGTTGGACAGGGGGCACGAGCAGTACTTC.

The chain joins TRBV29-1 to TRBJ2-5, with TRBD1 identical over 7 bases. Germline V gives CDR1 SQVTM, CDR2 ANQGSEA. Germline trimming cut 8 bases from V and 5 bases from J; bases unmatched to any gene: 8. This CDR3 region has 12 residues. CDR3 region: CSFGDRAETQYF. The CDR3 DNA is TGCAGCTTCGGAGACAGGGCGGAGACCCAGTACTTC.

The chain is built from TRBV13 and TRBJ2-7; TRBD1 matches at 8 bases. The CDR3 runs to 16 residues. Germline V gives CDR1 PRHDT, CDR2 FYEKMQ (reference sequence). The V segment lost 0 bases and the J segment 0 bases; nucleotides outside the gene matches: 4. The CDR3 DNA is TGTGCCAGCAGCTTAGGCGGGACAGGACTCTCCTACGAGCAGTACTTC. Translated, it gives CASSLGGTGLSYEQYF.

The CDR3 DNA reads as TGTGCCAGCTCACGGATGGGGGCTGATTACGAGCAGTACTTC. It codes for CASSRMGADYEQYF. The chain employs TRBV18 and TRBJ2-7, with a weak D call TRBD1 (6 bases). Germline values: CDR1 KGHSH, CDR2 LQKENI. Trimming cost V 4 bases and J 4 bases, with 14 bases left between them. The CDR3 runs to 14 residues.